The 9 T cell receptor beta chains below come from one sample, sequenced in a study of T cell repertoires in cytomegalovirus infection. TCRdb recomputed calls from the reads with MiXCR, one row per CDR3 protein. The sample includes around 290,000 distinct CDR3 sequences, 20% to 30% of them seen just once. The sample taken for sequencing was PBMCs. The receptors shown here come from a human donor in good health (CMV status not recorded). Some clones in this sample may be carry-over from other donors' samples.

This clonotype was counted at least ten times. This chain connects TRBV7-2 to TRBJ1-6; 11 positions agree with TRBD1. Germline-derived CDR1 and CDR2 are SGHTA and FQGNSA. Trimming at V came to 5 bases and at J to 6 bases, leaving 3 bases not matched to a gene. The CDR3 extends over 15 amino acids. Written as DNA, the CDR3 is TGTGCCAGCAGCGCGGACAGGGGGCCTAATTCACCCCTCCACTTT. It is translated as CASSADRGPNSPLHF.

The rearrangement links TRBV6-5 to TRBJ2-1; D gene uncertain. CDR1 is MNHEY, CDR2 SVGAGI, per germline. The germline V and J ends were trimmed by 5 bases and 5 bases, with 16 bases remaining between them. The CDR3 consists of 15 residues. This chain's CDR3 is CASSPEPLVHNEQFF. The CDR3 DNA sequence: TGTGCCAGCAGTCCCGAGCCCCTGGTTCACAATGAGCAGTTCTTC.

The rearrangement uses TRBV5-1 and TRBJ2-7; 7 bases are a match to TRBD1. With 2 bases clipped from V and 6 bases from J, the junction kept 5 bases outside the gene matches. The CDR3 has 13 residues. Germline loops: CDR1 SGHRS, CDR2 YFSETQ. The chain's CDR3 is CASSLQGTIEQYF. The CDR3 region has the DNA TGCGCCAGCAGCTTACAGGGGACGATCGAGCAGTACTTC.

There are many counts of this clonotype. This chain links TRBV6-1 with TRBJ2-7, with 8 bases matching TRBD1. V was pared by 6 bases and J by 5 bases, with 15 bases of the junction left unmatched. The germline gives CDR1 MNHNS, CDR2 SASEGT. CDR3 size: 16 residues. The CDR3 region is CASSSGTGVLSNEQYF. DNA for the CDR3: TGTGCCAGCAGCTCCGGGACAGGCGTCTTATCTAACGAGCAGTACTTC.

This clonotype was seen a few times. The rearrangement joins TRBV11-2 to TRBJ2-5; no firm D call. Trimming cost V 1 base and J 0 bases, with 9 bases left between them. Germline CDR1 is SGHAT and CDR2 is FQNNGV. The CDR3 is 15 amino acids. DNA for the CDR3: TGTGCCAGCAGCTTAGGGGTCTCTAACCAAGAGACCCAGTACTTC. This gives the protein CASSLGVSNQETQYF.

Note on this clonotype: This may be a read error: a much more frequent sequence differs by one nucleotide. This chain joins TRBV6-6 and TRBJ2-1, with TRBD2 matching 9 bases. The CDR3 spans 15 residues. The germline CDR1 and CDR2 sequences are MNHNY and SVGAGI (reference sequence). V lost 9 bases and J lost 8; bases outside the gene matches: 14. CDR3 sequence: CARSPHSGREDEQFF. The CDR3 coding sequence is TGTGCCAGGAGTCCCCATAGCGGGAGAGAGGATGAGCAGTTCTTC.

This clonotype was recorded a few times. The CDR3 DNA sequence: TGTGCCAGCAGCTTGGTAGGGGGCAGCTATGGCTACACCTTC. This codes for CASSLVGGSYGYTF. The rearrangement links TRBV5-6 to TRBJ1-2; TRBD1 agrees at 7 bases. J gave up 4 bases and V 0 bases, and 3 bases lay outside the gene matches. The CDR3 sequence is 14 residues long. Germline lookup yields CDR1 SGHDT and CDR2 YYEEEE.

This clonotype came up a few times. This sequence joins TRBV29-1 and TRBJ2-1, with 8 bases aligning to TRBD2. The V gene's germline CDR1 is SQVTM and CDR2 ANQGSEA. CDR3 length: 15 amino acids. Trimming at V came to 3 bases and at J to 7 bases, leaving 11 bases not matched to a gene. CDR3 coding DNA: TGCAGCGTTGATCGGGGGACTAGACTTCGGAATGAGCAGTTCTTC. Translating gives CSVDRGTRLRNEQFF.

This clonotype occurred many times. The V gene is TRBV7-9, the J gene TRBJ1-1; no clear D gene. Germline lookup yields CDR1 SEHNR and CDR2 FQNEAQ (reference sequence). The V and J ends lost 7 bases and 6 bases respectively, with 18 bases between them. The CDR3 is 14 residues long. CDR3 coding DNA: TGTGCCAGCAACCTCCAGCTTTCGAGGGCTGAAGCTTTCTTT. Protein product: CASNLQLSRAEAFF.